Listed below are T cell receptor beta chains from one sample, sequenced in a study of cytomegalovirus exposure and HLA in healthy donors. This table comes from immunoSEQ multiplex PCR, and its TCRdb copy is limited to in-frame clones, with some not included. This table has approximately 210,000 clones, about four fifths appearing once. Sequencing was carried out using PBMCs. The receptors were sampled from a girl aged 10-17 years in good health and CMV-seropositive. Each CDR3 is given with its conserved first and last residue. The D gene is left open where the match is weak. Only part of the rows carry a size: once, few, many, or a class if the clone is expanded.

D	V	J	size	CDR3	DNA
TRBD2	TRBV13	TRBJ2-3	-	CASSLGLAGGSTDTQYF	TGTGCCAGCAGCTTAGGACTAGCGGGGGGAAGCACAGATACGCAGTATTTT
TRBD2	TRBV6-5	TRBJ2-3	-	CASRNSGGKRDTQYF	TGTGCCAGCAGGAATAGCGGGGGCAAGCGGGATACGCAGTATTTT
TRBD1	TRBV19	TRBJ1-1	-	CASSEQGAATEAFF	TGTGCCAGTAGCGAACAGGGGGCGGCCACTGAAGCTTTCTTT
-	TRBV6-1	TRBJ2-7	-	CASSVQRAPYEQYF	TGTGCCAGCAGTGTCCAGCGGGCCCCTTACGAGCAGTACTTC
TRBD2	TRBV13	TRBJ2-1	-	CASSLGRGLAAYNEQFF	TGTGCCAGCAGCTTAGGCCGGGGTCTAGCGGCTTACAATGAGCAGTTCTTC
-	TRBV6-5	TRBJ2-1	-	CASSYDLGRRQFF	TGTGCCAGCAGTTACGACCTAGGTCGTAGGCAGTTCTTC
-	TRBV18	TRBJ1-1	-	CASSPPKGTTGDTEAFF	TGTGCCAGCTCACCACCTAAAGGGACAACCGGGGACACTGAAGCTTTCTTT
-	TRBV14	TRBJ2-7	-	CASSQAGTLTSYEQYF	TGTGCCAGCAGCCAGGCCGGGACACTTACTTCCTACGAGCAGTACTTC
TRBD1	TRBV7-8	TRBJ2-7	-	CASSLARDRAYEQYF	TGTGCCAGCAGCTTAGCGCGGGACAGGGCCTACGAGCAGTACTTC
-	TRBV5-4	TRBJ1-2	-	CASSLGRTNYGYTF	TGTGCCAGCAGCTTGGGCAGGACTAACTATGGCTACACCTTC
-	TRBV19	TRBJ1-2	-	CASSPGQLRYGYTF	TGTGCCAGTAGTCCAGGACAGTTGAGGTATGGCTACACCTTC
TRBD2	TRBV11-3	TRBJ2-3	-	CASSSGLAGMSTDTQYF	TGTGCCAGCAGCTCGGGACTAGCGGGGATGAGCACAGATACGCAGTATTTT
TRBD1	TRBV5-4	TRBJ1-2	-	CASNQGQDYGYTF	TGTGCCAGCAACCAGGGACAGGATTATGGCTACACCTTC
TRBD1	TRBV6-5	TRBJ1-5	-	CHTDRGKYQPQHF	TGTCACACAGACAGGGGAAAATATCAGCCCCAGCATTTT
-	TRBV7-9	TRBJ1-2	-	CASSLVSANYGYTF	TGTGCCAGCAGCTTAGTATCGGCTAACTATGGCTACACCTTC
-	TRBV10-3	TRBJ1-1	once	CAISEWGPGAFF	TGTGCCATCAGTGAATGGGGGCCTGGAGCTTTCTTT
-	TRBV10-3	TRBJ2-3	-	CAISAGGTDTQYF	TGTGCCATCAGTGCCGGGGGCACAGATACGCAGTATTTT
TRBD2	TRBV6-5	TRBJ2-7	-	CASRSGTSGDYEQYF	TGTGCCAGCAGATCCGGGACTAGCGGGGACTACGAGCAGTACTTC
-	TRBV5-1	TRBJ1-5	-	CASRLGRGSNQPQHF	TGCGCCAGCAGACTAGGCAGAGGTAGCAATCAGCCCCAGCATTTT
TRBD1	TRBV9	TRBJ1-3	few	CASSGKQGTTGNTIYF	TGTGCCAGCAGCGGTAAACAGGGGACCACTGGAAACACCATATATTTT
-	TRBV28	TRBJ1-1	-	CASSLRTAEAFF	TGTGCCAGCAGTCTTCGGACAGCTGAAGCTTTCTTT
TRBD1	TRBV25-1	TRBJ2-7	-	CASSATGGYEQYF	TGTGCCAGCAGCGCGACAGGGGGGTACGAGCAGTACTTC
-	TRBV10-3	TRBJ2-1	few	CAIDVEGVDEQFF	TGTGCCATCGACGTGGAAGGGGTTGATGAGCAGTTCTTC
-	TRBV7-2	TRBJ1-2	-	CASSSAPEVYGYTF	TGTGCCAGCAGCTCAGCCCCGGAGGTCTATGGCTACACCTTC
TRBD2	TRBV29-1	TRBJ2-1	-	CSVEKAGGPYEQFF	TGCAGCGTTGAAAAAGCGGGGGGGCCTTATGAGCAGTTCTTC
TRBD2	TRBV9	TRBJ2-1	once	CASSTDPRTSGENNEQFF	TGTGCCAGCAGCACCGACCCCAGAACTAGCGGGGAAAACAATGAGCAGTTCTTC
-	TRBV19	TRBJ1-2	-	CASSLTGKNGYTF	TGTGCCAGTAGTTTAACAGGGAAGAATGGCTACACCTTC
TRBD1	TRBV2	TRBJ2-1	once	CASTPNRGPYNEQFF	TGTGCCAGCACCCCTAACAGGGGCCCCTACAATGAGCAGTTCTTC
-	TRBV4-2	TRBJ1-2	-	CASSQDLTGGYGYTF	TGTGCCAGCAGCCAAGATCTGACCGGGGGCTATGGCTACACCTTC
-	TRBV11-2	TRBJ2-7	-	CASSDLGGTLRGQYF	TGTGCCAGCAGCGACCTGGGGGGTACTCTTAGGGGGCAGTACTTC
-	TRBV4-3	TRBJ1-6	-	CASSQEQSNSPLHF	TGCGCCAGCAGCCAAGAGCAGTCTAATTCACCCCTCCACTTT
-	TRBV5-4	TRBJ2-5	-	CASSLGEETQYF	TGTGCCAGCAGCTTGGGCGAAGAGACCCAGTACTTC
TRBD1	TRBV4-1	TRBJ1-5	-	CASSQDQGAVNQPQHF	TGCGCCAGCAGCCAAGATCAGGGGGCGGTCAATCAGCCCCAGCATTTT
-	TRBV4-3	TRBJ2-3	-	CASSQDAGSTDTQYF	TGCGCCAGCAGCCAAGATGCGGGCAGCACAGATACGCAGTATTTT
TRBD1	TRBV5-5	TRBJ2-5	-	CASSLARQGQETQYF	TGTGCCAGCAGCTTGGCCCGACAGGGCCAAGAGACCCAGTACTTC
-	TRBV5-6	TRBJ1-2	few	CASSLNGGYTF	TGTGCCAGCAGCTTAAACGGGGGCTACACCTTC
TRBD1	TRBV13	TRBJ2-1	-	CASSLEGTDDNEQFF	TGTGCCAGCAGCTTAGAAGGGACAGACGACAATGAGCAGTTCTTC
-	TRBV6-5	TRBJ1-2	-	CASSYSPRGNYGYTF	TGTGCCAGCAGTTACTCGCCCCGGGGAAACTATGGCTACACCTTC
-	TRBV29-1	TRBJ1-4	-	CSVEDPGKSEKLFF	TGCAGCGTTGAAGATCCAGGCAAGAGTGAAAAACTGTTTTTT
-	TRBV9	TRBJ2-6	-	CASSVTGVAGYAANVLTF	TGTGCCAGCAGCGTTACAGGGGTGGCGGGGTATGCGGCCAACGTCCTGACTTTC
-	TRBV11-2	TRBJ2-7	-	CASSFSVTSLMNEQYF	TGTGCCAGCAGCTTTTCCGTTACTAGTCTGATGAACGAGCAGTACTTC
-	TRBV14	TRBJ2-7	-	CASSQIGSQGLHEQYF	TGTGCCAGCAGCCAAATCGGGTCACAGGGTCTCCACGAGCAGTACTTC
-	TRBV7-9	TRBJ2-1	-	CASSLMAHEQFF	TGTGCCAGCAGCTTAATGGCTCATGAGCAGTTCTTC
TRBD2	TRBV5-1	TRBJ2-5	-	CASSLTGASGVETQYF	TGCGCCAGCAGCTTAACCGGGGCTAGCGGGGTGGAGACCCAGTACTTC
-	TRBV7-2	TRBJ2-7	-	CASSLARLVGGYEQYF	TGTGCCAGCAGCTTAGCCCGACTAGTGGGGGGCTACGAGCAGTACTTC
TRBD2	TRBV7-8	TRBJ2-3	-	CASSLQRGSYTDTQYF	TGTGCCAGCAGTCTTCAGCGGGGGTCCTACACAGATACGCAGTATTTT
TRBD1	TRBV5-8	TRBJ1-2	-	CASSFRDRDGYGYTF	TGTGCCAGCAGCTTTCGGGACAGGGACGGCTATGGCTACACCTTC
-	TRBV6-5	TRBJ1-2	-	CASSYSPSNYGYTF	TGTGCCAGCAGTTACTCGCCGAGCAACTATGGCTACACCTTC
-	TRBV27	TRBJ2-7	-	CASTLGAGSYEQYF	TGTGCCAGCACCTTAGGGGCAGGCTCCTACGAGCAGTACTTC
-	TRBV4-3	TRBJ2-2	-	CASSGSGSLVDTGELFF	TGCGCCAGCAGCGGTTCGGGAAGTCTAGTCGATACCGGGGAGCTGTTTTTT
TRBD1	TRBV10-1	TRBJ2-7	few	CASSAGTGGFYEQYF	TGCGCCAGCAGCGCCGGGACAGGGGGCTTCTACGAGCAGTACTTC
-	TRBV5-6	TRBJ2-7	-	CASSGGPYEQYF	TGTGCCAGCAGCGGGGGCCCCTACGAGCAGTACTTC
-	TRBV11-2	TRBJ2-5	-	CASSAPGLDETQYF	TGTGCCAGCAGCGCGCCAGGGTTAGACGAGACCCAGTACTTC
-	TRBV18	TRBJ2-2	-	CASSPARARANTGELFF	TGTGCCAGCTCACCAGCCAGGGCCAGAGCGAACACCGGGGAGCTGTTTTTT
-	TRBV1	TRBJ2-7	few	CTSSQDGLAGAYEQYF	TGCACCAGCAGCCAAGATGGTCTAGCGGGGGCCTACGAGCAGTACTTC
TRBD1	TRBV10-1	TRBJ1-5	few	CASSRSRDRETQPQHF	TGCGCCAGCTCGCGAAGCCGGGACAGGGAGACTCAGCCCCAGCATTTT
TRBD1	TRBV2	TRBJ1-1	-	CASSAPGQPEAFF	TGTGCCAGCAGTGCACCGGGACAGCCTGAAGCTTTCTTT
-	TRBV7-2	TRBJ2-4	-	CASSLEVGGFQYF	TGTGCCAGCAGCTTAGAGGTTGGGGGGTTTCAGTACTTC
TRBD1	TRBV10-3	TRBJ1-2	-	CAISETPGQGHDGYTF	TGTGCCATCAGTGAAACACCGGGACAGGGTCACGATGGCTACACCTTC
-	TRBV6-5	TRBJ1-1	-	CASSRLRNTEAFF	TGTGCCAGCAGCCGACTCAGGAACACTGAAGCTTTCTTT